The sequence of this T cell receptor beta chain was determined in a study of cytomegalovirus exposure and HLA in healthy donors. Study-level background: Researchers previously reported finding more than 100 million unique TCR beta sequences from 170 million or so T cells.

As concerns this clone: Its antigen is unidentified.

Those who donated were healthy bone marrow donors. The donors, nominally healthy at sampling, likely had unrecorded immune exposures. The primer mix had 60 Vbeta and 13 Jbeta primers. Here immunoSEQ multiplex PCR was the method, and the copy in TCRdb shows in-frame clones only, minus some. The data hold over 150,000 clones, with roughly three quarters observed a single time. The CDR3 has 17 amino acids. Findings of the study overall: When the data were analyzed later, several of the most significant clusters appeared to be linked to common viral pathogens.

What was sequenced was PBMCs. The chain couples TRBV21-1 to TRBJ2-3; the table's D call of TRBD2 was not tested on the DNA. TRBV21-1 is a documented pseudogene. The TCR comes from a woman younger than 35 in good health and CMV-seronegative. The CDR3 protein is CASGWGGVKGSTDTQYF. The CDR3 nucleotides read TGTGCCAGCGGCTGGGGCGGGGTAAAGGGGAGCACAGATACGCAGTATTTT.